The sequence of this T cell receptor beta chain was determined in a study of blood T cell repertoires in COVID-19. On the study more broadly: Sources were T cells, B-cell-depleted T cells, or PBMCs; the material itself was cDNA or gDNA.

Original analysis: Amplification of reference gene primers was used by the study to estimate nucleated cell counts. The data were produced by immunoSEQ multiplex PCR, yet TCRdb's version contains in-frame clones alone and is incomplete. Clonal size and the V and J genes are those of that table, whereas D and trimming came from the DNA. The repertoire holds about 70,000 clones, with about four fifths as singletons. The CDR3 loop spans 14 amino acids. J gave up 6 bases and V 7 bases, and 9 bases lay outside the gene matches. Per the germline V gene, CDR1 is MDHEN and CDR2 is SYDVKM. The sequencing sample was made of peripheral blood. This TCR came from a woman in her seventies with acute or convalescent COVID-19. The chain recombines TRBV28 with TRBJ2-3, with TRBD2 matching over 8 bases. The CDR3 here is CASTFSGILDTQYF. The CDR3 DNA reads as TGTGCCAGCACCTTTAGCGGGATCCTCGATACGCAGTATTTT.